This T cell receptor (beta chain) was captured by sequencing in a study of type 1 regulatory T cells. Study summary: T-allo10 is a Tr1-enriched, alloantigen-specific CD4 T cell product made in vitro.

A single record per CDR3 protein comes from TCRdb applying MiXCR to the reads. Of 70,000 or so distinct CDR3 sequences in the sample, under 25% are singletons; the top ten hold 7.5% to 8.5%. Study observations and caveats: Tr1 cells had a more restricted TCR repertoire than non-Tr1 cells.

This clonotype was recorded a few times. Its matching antigen is unknown. Trimming removed 7 bases at V and 4 bases at J, with 8 bases between. There are 13 residues in the CDR3. Germline V gene lookup returns CDR1 LGHDT and CDR2 YNNKEL (reference sequence). The source of this sequence is a human donor in good health. The rearrangement links TRBV3-1 to TRBJ2-6; D is unclear. Sequencing was done on a sample of cultured type 1 regulatory T (Tr1) cells, either the whole culture or a sorted fraction (not recorded which). The chain's CDR3 is CASTLLGANVLTF. The DNA for the CDR3 is TGTGCCAGCACCCTTCTAGGGGCCAACGTCCTGACTTTC.